What follows are 5 T cell receptor beta chains derived from one specimen sequenced in a study of breast tumors, draining lymph nodes, adjacent tissues. TCRdb reprocessed the multiplex PCR reads via MiXCR and lists one record per CDR3 protein. The table lists over 250,000 distinct CDR3 sequences, over 30% of them singletons. Breast cancer patients provided tissue from their axillary draining lymph nodes. Specimen: axillary lymph node tissue. Source of these receptors: a female donor with breast cancer. Some clones in this sample may be carry-over from other donors' samples.

This clonotype was seen many times. The V call is TRBV11-3, the J call TRBJ2-2; D gene ambiguous. Trimming took off 4 bases at V and 5 bases at J, with 14 bases between the two ends. The germline V gene encodes CDR1 SGHNT and CDR2 YENEEA. This CDR3 has 15 residues. The CDR3 protein is CASSSLGSVTGELFF. DNA of the CDR3: TGTGCCAGCAGCTCCCTGGGATCAGTAACCGGGGAGCTGTTTTTT.

In its sample, this clonotype was seen many times. The CDR3 bases are TGCGCCAGCAGAACCCGGTGGGGCAGGGGGCTACAAGAGACCCAGTACTTC. Its protein product is CASRTRWGRGLQETQYF. The rearrangement uses TRBV5-1 and TRBJ2-5, with TRBD1 matching 8 bases. V trimming: 5 bases; J trimming: 2 bases; junction bases outside the gene matches: 14. Germline CDR1 and CDR2: SGHRS and YFSETQ. The CDR3 totals 17 residues. The complete variable domain, with remaining parts taken from reference TRBV5-1 and TRBJ2-5, reads KAGVTQTPRYLIKTRGQQVTLSCSPISGHRSVSWYQQTPGQGLQFLFEYFSETQRNKGNFPGRFSGRQFSNSRSEMNVSTLELGDSALYLCASRTRWGRGLQETQYFGPGTRLLVL.

J is TRBJ2-1 and V is TRBV6-6; 11 bases agree with TRBD2. This CDR3 contains 16 residues. Germline CDR1 reads MNHNY; CDR2 reads SVGAGI (reference sequence). The J segment lost 7 bases and the V segment lost 6 bases, leaving 11 bases of the junction unmatched. The DNA for the CDR3 is TGTGCCAGCAGATCCGGGACTAGCGGCTATGGGAATGAGCAGTTCTTC. It translates to CASRSGTSGYGNEQFF.

This clonotype appeared many times. This sequence joins TRBV12-3 or TRBV12-4 and TRBJ2-3; 12 bases are shared with TRBD2. Unmatched junction bases numbered 1, after V lost 2 bases and J lost 4 bases. The CDR3 totals 15 residues. The CDR3 DNA reads as TGTGCCAGCAGTTTACTAGCGGGAGGGTCAGATACGCAGTATTTT. Protein sequence: CASSLLAGGSDTQYF.

This clonotype was observed a handful of times. The chain uses TRBV7-8 and TRBJ2-1, with 8 nucleotides matching TRBD2. J lost 7 bases, V lost 5 bases, and 7 bases had no gene match. The CDR3 runs to 14 residues. The germline V gene encodes CDR1 SGHVS and CDR2 FQNEAQ. This chain's CDR3 is CASSPRTSTNEQFF. Here the CDR3 DNA reads TGTGCCAGCAGCCCCCGGACTAGCACTAATGAGCAGTTCTTC.